The source of this T cell receptor beta chain is a study of shared clonotypes between healthy human individuals. Across the whole study: Per donor, three plates held CD4 naive cells, three held CD4 memory, two held CD8 naive and one held CD8 memory. Points from the study as a whole: In four donors, around 5% of naive CD4 clonotypes appeared in common. Rarefaction revealed incomplete sorted-subset sequencing despite large depth.

Measured with immunoSEQ multiplex PCR; TCRdb has only the in-frame clones, and not every one. The sample contains about 680,000 clones, around 92% of which appear only once. CD8 cells classed as naive were CD45RO-negative and positively selected for CCR7, excluding terminally differentiated effector memory CD45RA+ cells. The V end was cut by 4 bases, the J end by 0 bases, with 13 bases between. Per the germline V gene, CDR1 is SGHVS and CDR2 is FQNEAQ. The CDR3 has 16 residues. Points on this clone: The antigen is undetermined.

This TCR was sampled from a man aged 25-45 years in good health. The sample taken for sequencing was naive CD8+ T cells sorted from blood. This chain connects TRBV7-8 to TRBJ2-1, with D uncertain. CDR3 sequence (DNA): TGTGCCAGCAGCTCAAAAGGCGGTAGCTCCTACAATGAGCAGTTCTTC. This sequence encodes CASSSKGGSSYNEQFF.